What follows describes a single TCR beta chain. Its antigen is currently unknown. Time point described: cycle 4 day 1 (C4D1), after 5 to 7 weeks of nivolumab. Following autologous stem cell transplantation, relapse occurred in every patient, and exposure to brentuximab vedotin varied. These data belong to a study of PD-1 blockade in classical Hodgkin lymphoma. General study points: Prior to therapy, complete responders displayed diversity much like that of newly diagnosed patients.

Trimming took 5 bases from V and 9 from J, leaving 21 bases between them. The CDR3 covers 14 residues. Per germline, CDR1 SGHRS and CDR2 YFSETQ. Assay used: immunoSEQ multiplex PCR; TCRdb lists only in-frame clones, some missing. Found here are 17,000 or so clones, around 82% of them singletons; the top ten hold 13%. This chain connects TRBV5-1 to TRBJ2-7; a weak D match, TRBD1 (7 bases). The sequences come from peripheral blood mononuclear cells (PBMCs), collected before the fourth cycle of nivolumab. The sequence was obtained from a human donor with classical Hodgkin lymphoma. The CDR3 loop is CASSSLQGTAWQYF. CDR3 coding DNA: TGCGCCAGCAGTAGCCTACAGGGGACTGCCTGGCAGTACTTC.